This T cell receptor (beta chain) derives from a study of shared clonotypes between healthy human individuals. Produced via immunoSEQ multiplex PCR; TCRdb's table is partial and in-frame only. This sample has around 500,000 clones, with about 79% found just once. The CDR3 sequence is 15 residues long. After removal of 7 bases from V and 1 base from J, the junction contained 9 bases not matched to a gene. CDR1 and CDR2 from the germline V gene are SGHTA and FQGNSA. The specimen sequenced was PBMCs. This receptor was identified in a woman between 35 and 50 years old in good health. Some clones in this sample may be carry-over from other donors' samples. The chain recombines TRBV7-2 with TRBJ2-5; 7 bases map to TRBD2. CDR3 nucleotides: TGTGCCAGCACCGGTAGCGGGCCCACCCAAGAGACCCAGTACTTC. This sequence encodes CASTGSGPTQETQYF.